Detailed here is one TCR beta chain. Its antigen is undetermined. The sequenced patients had an expansion of CD8+CD57+ cells seen by flow cytometry. The CDR3 sequence is 13 residues long. Germline V gives CDR1 LNHNV, CDR2 YYDKDF (reference sequence). The V end lost 8 bases, the J end lost 11 bases, and 16 bases lay between the germline ends. This specimen comes from a study of CD8+CD57+ T cells in acquired aplastic anemia. Genomic DNA provided the template from which TCR beta VDJ and CDR3 profiles were obtained. TCRdb reprocessed the reads via MiXCR and lists one record per CDR3 protein. The sample gives approximately 470,000 distinct CDR3 sequences, approximately 32% of which show up once; 0.7% to 1% is in the top ten. Study-wide results and caveats: CD8+ Simpson's diversity showed no significant patient-control difference.

V and J are TRBV15 and TRBJ1-6, with D hard to call. This TCR derives from a human donor with aplastic anemia. The sequenced sample was sorted CD4+, CD8+, or CD8+CD57+ T cells (not recorded which) from PBMCs. The chain's CDR3 is CATRGKYNPPLHF. In DNA, the CDR3 is TGTGCCACCCGGGGAAAGTACAATCCACCCCTCCACTTT.